Shown below are 9 T cell receptor beta chains from a single sample sequenced in a study of OX40 agonist ivuxolimab in advanced cancers. Profiled with immunoSEQ multiplex PCR; TCRdb holds only in-frame clones, not every one. Of about 80,000 clones detected, about 90% appear once; the ten largest clones hold over 8.5%. The starting material was CD4+ or CD8+ T cells sorted from blood, obtained in a trial of the OX40 agonist ivuxolimab. These receptors were taken from an adult with an advanced solid tumor such as melanoma, head and neck, liver or kidney cancer.

The chain links TRBV4-3 to TRBJ1-6; tentative D call: TRBD1 (5 bases). CDR3 size: 16 residues. The V end lost 0 bases, the J end lost 6 bases, and 12 bases lay between the germline ends. The V gene's germline CDR1 is LGHNA and CDR2 YSLEER. In DNA, the CDR3 is TGCGCCAGCAGCCAAGATGTCGGTCAGGGTAATTCACCCCTCCACTTT. As protein: CASSQDVGQGNSPLHF.

The gene calls are TRBV6-5 and TRBJ2-7, with 8 bases matching TRBD1. This CDR3 comprises 14 residues. Per the germline V gene, CDR1 is MNHEY and CDR2 is SVGAGI. With V trimmed by 6 bases and J by 4 bases, 8 bases remained unmatched. CDR3 DNA: TGTGCCAGCAGCCCCGACAGGGGCGCTTACGAGCAGTACTTC. Residues: CASSPDRGAYEQYF.

This rearrangement joins TRBV13 to TRBJ2-1, with 7 positions matching TRBD2. The V segment lost 4 bases and the J segment 5 bases; nucleotides outside the gene matches: 5. Germline CDR1 and CDR2: PRHDT and FYEKMQ (reference sequence). The CDR3 runs 14 residues. CDR3 sequence (DNA): TGTGCCAGCAGCTCCGGGGGGTACAACAATGAGCAGTTCTTC. This sequence encodes CASSSGGYNNEQFF. Using reference TRBV13 and TRBJ2-1 for the parts outside the CDR3, the full variable domain is AAGVIQSPRHLIKEKRETATLKCYPIPRHDTVYWYQQGPGQDPQFLISFYEKMQSDKGSIPDRFSAQQFSDYHSELNMSSLELGDSALYFCASSSGGYNNEQFFGPGTRLTVL.

The chain joins TRBV7-9 to TRBJ2-7; no firm D call. Germline V gene lookup returns CDR1 SEHNR and CDR2 FQNEAQ (reference sequence). Deletions cut 3 bases from V and 4 bases from J, with 13 bases between. This CDR3 is 14 amino acids long. In DNA form, the CDR3 reads TGTGCCAGCAGCTTCCGTAGCCGGTCTTACGAGCAGTACTTC. Encoded protein: CASSFRSRSYEQYF.

The rearrangement joins TRBV6-5 to TRBJ2-1; possibly TRBD1 or TRBD2 for D (6 bases each). Germline CDR1 is MNHEY and CDR2 is SVGAGI. This CDR3 is built from 15 residues. CDR3 DNA: TGTGCGACTGCTGGGGGGCCGAGCTCCTACAATGAGCAGTTCTTC. It specifies CATAGGPSSYNEQFF.

In DNA, the CDR3 is TGTGCTAGTGGTTTGGTGGGGTTCGGCTATGGCTACACCTTC. This gives the protein CASGLVGFGYGYTF. The V call is TRBV12-5, the J call TRBJ1-2, with D unresolved. Germline V CDR1 and CDR2: LGHNT, FRNRAP. The V end lost 0 bases, the J end lost 4 bases, and 9 bases lay between the germline ends. The CDR3 consists of 14 residues.

The chain joins TRBV9 to TRBJ2-7; 11 bases map to TRBD2. This CDR3 spans 14 amino acids. The germline gives CDR1 SGDLS, CDR2 YYNGEE. J was trimmed by 7 bases and V by 2 bases; bases with no gene match: 5. DNA of the CDR3: TGTGCCAGCAGCGTTAGCGGGGGGGCGTTAGAGCAGTACTTC. Translated, it gives CASSVSGGALEQYF.

The J gene is TRBJ2-7, the V gene TRBV7-6; D remains unclear. Trimming removed 5 bases at V and 2 bases at J, with 13 bases between. Germline V CDR1 and CDR2: SGHVS, FNYEAQ. The CDR3 contains 14 residues. CDR3 residues: CASSPTPTTYEQYF. The CDR3 DNA is TGTGCCAGCAGCCCGACTCCAACAACCTACGAGCAGTACTTC.

The chain couples TRBV29-1 to TRBJ1-2; 9 nucleotides agree with TRBD1. The CDR3 length is 13 residues. Germline CDR1 reads SQVTM; CDR2 reads ANQGSEA. V trimming: 5 bases; J trimming: 3 bases; junction bases outside the gene matches: 4. The CDR3 DNA reads as TGCAGCGTTAAAAGGACAGGGGACTATGGCTACACCTTC. Protein product: CSVKRTGDYGYTF.